Sequencing of this T cell receptor beta chain was carried out in a study of human T cells and chemical hapten exposure. Study observations and caveats: Counts of TCRs above 1 in 1000 frequency stayed unchanged with DPC sensitization.

The CDR3 runs 15 residues. The germline V and J ends were trimmed by 0 bases and 8 bases, with 16 bases remaining between them. As to time point: pre-sensitization, week 0. Specified treatment: therapeutic diphenylcyclopropenone sensitization with weekly scalp DPC. Extraction yielded total RNA from whole blood (unfractionated). MiXCR, run by TCRdb on the RACE reads, gives a single entry per CDR3 protein. The table records roughly 380,000 distinct CDR3 sequences, 4.5% to 5.5% of them present only once. This clonotype was recorded at least ten times. The antigen is not known. The TCR was taken from a woman aged 45 to 65 with alopecia areata. Some clones in this sample may be carry-over from other donors' samples. The J gene is TRBJ2-5, the V gene TRBV12-3 or TRBV12-4; either TRBD1 or TRBD2 may supply D (5 bases each). This specimen consisted of whole blood, obtained in connection with sensitization to the hapten diphenylcyclopropenone (DPC). CDR3 nucleotides: TGTGCCAGCAGTTTAGCCGGGCCGGGGCCCGAAACCCAGTACTTC. It is translated as CASSLAGPGPETQYF.